One sample yielded the 10 T cell receptor beta chains listed below, sequenced in a study of shared clonotypes between healthy human individuals. Measured with immunoSEQ multiplex PCR; TCRdb has only the in-frame clones, and not every one. This repertoire shows hundreds of thousands of clones, more than 85% found once; its top ten account for 24%. Naive CD8 cells were CD45RO-negative, positively selected for CCR7, excluding terminally differentiated effector memory CD45RA+ cells. The sample was naive CD8+ T cells sorted from blood. The receptors here all came from a man aged 25-40 years in good health.

The chain recombines TRBV9 with TRBJ2-2; D unclear. Trimming stripped 3 bases from V and 3 bases from J, with 18 bases between. The CDR3 covers 17 residues. The germline V gene encodes CDR1 SGDLS and CDR2 YYNGEE. CDR3 sequence: CASSGFLLRTHTGELFF. DNA of the CDR3: TGTGCCAGCAGCGGCTTCCTTTTGCGGACCCACACCGGGGAGCTGTTTTTT.

This clone was picked up one time. The chain has TRBV5-1 and TRBJ2-7; the D gene is possibly TRBD2 (5 bases). The CDR3 totals 14 residues. From germline, CDR1 is SGHRS and CDR2 YFSETQ. Trimming removed 4 bases at V and 2 bases at J, with 13 bases between. The CDR3 region is CASSLDYTPYEQYF. Written as DNA, the CDR3 is TGCGCCAGCAGCCTAGACTATACTCCCTACGAGCAGTACTTC.

This CDR3 reads CASSEAAYSNQPQHF. CDR3 nucleotide sequence: TGCGCCAGCAGTGAAGCCGCGTATAGCAATCAGCCCCAGCATTTT. The chain combines TRBV10-2 with TRBJ1-5; D remains ambiguous. V dropped 3 bases and J dropped 0 bases, with 9 bases sitting between them. CDR3 size: 15 residues. Germline values: CDR1 WSHSY, CDR2 SAAADI.

This chain connects TRBV6-1 to TRBJ1-2; the D gene is possibly TRBD1 (5 bases). The V gene lost 6 bases and the J gene lost 3 bases, with 17 bases spanning the gap. Germline V gene lookup returns CDR1 MNHNS and CDR2 SASEGT. This CDR3 spans 15 amino acids. DNA for the CDR3: TGTGCCAGCAGAGTACCGGGGGTTGTGGACTATGGCTACACCTTC. It codes for CASRVPGVVDYGYTF.

This clone occurred once. CDR3 sequence reads: CASSLSGRVDEQFF. The CDR3 DNA reads as TGTGCCAGCAGCTTGAGCGGGAGAGTCGATGAGCAGTTCTTC. V and J are TRBV5-4 and TRBJ2-1, with 8 bases matching TRBD2. Germline-derived CDR1 and CDR2 are SGHNT and YYREEE (reference sequence). This CDR3 contains 14 residues. V shed 1 base and J 8 bases; nucleotides not matched to a gene: 5. The whole variable domain, remainder taken from reference TRBV5-4 and TRBJ2-1, is ETGVTQSPTHLIKTRGQQVTLRCSSQSGHNTVSWYQQALGQGPQFIFQYYREEENGRGNFPPRFSGLQFPNYSSELNVNALELDDSALYLCASSLSGRVDEQFFGPGTRLTVL.

The chain recombines TRBV13 with TRBJ2-7; a possible D gene is TRBD2 (5 bases). The CDR3 spans 14 residues. Deletions cut 5 bases from V and 0 bases from J, with 11 bases between. The germline CDR1 and CDR2 sequences are PRHDT and FYEKMQ (reference sequence). CDR3 residues: CASSTRRDSYEQYF. The CDR3 nucleotides read TGTGCCAGCAGCACCCGACGGGACTCCTACGAGCAGTACTTC.

The chain couples TRBV27 to TRBJ2-2; 8 bases fit TRBD2. The CDR3 has 17 residues. The germline V gene encodes CDR1 MNHEY and CDR2 SMNVEV (reference sequence). V lost 3 bases to trimming and J lost 4 bases; unmatched junction nucleotides: 10. The CDR3 reads CASSFPGLGPTTGELFF. The DNA for the CDR3 is TGTGCCAGCAGTTTCCCGGGACTAGGTCCTACCACCGGGGAGCTGTTTTTT.

In this sample, this clone turned up a few times. The chain combines TRBV5-1 with TRBJ2-2, with D possibly being TRBD1 (6 bases). The CDR3 runs 17 residues. Germline assignment: CDR1 SGHRS and CDR2 YFSETQ. The V end lost 1 base, the J end lost 5 bases, and 18 bases lay between the germline ends. The CDR3 DNA is TGCGCCAGCAGCTTGTTGCCGGGACACGAGGTGACCGGGGAGCTGTTTTTT. It encodes CASSLLPGHEVTGELFF. Using reference TRBV5-1 and TRBJ2-2 for the parts outside the CDR3, the full variable domain is KAGVTQTPRYLIKTRGQQVTLSCSPISGHRSVSWYQQTPGQGLQFLFEYFSETQRNKGNFPGRFSGRQFSNSRSEMNVSTLELGDSALYLCASSLLPGHEVTGELFFGEGSRLTVL.

This clone was seen at least ten times. This chain uses TRBV9 with TRBJ2-3, with 7 bases identical to TRBD2. The CDR3 contains 15 residues. The germline V gene encodes CDR1 SGDLS and CDR2 YYNGEE. The V and J ends lost 3 bases and 6 bases, in that order; junction bases with no gene match: 10. The CDR3 reads CASSEGGSIGDTQYF. CDR3 nucleotides: TGTGCCAGCAGCGAAGGCGGGAGTATCGGCGATACGCAGTATTTT.

The rearrangement links TRBV7-9 to TRBJ1-1; D remains unclear. Germline V gene data show CDR1 as SEHNR and CDR2 as FQNEAQ (reference sequence). V gave up 5 bases and J gave up 8 bases, with 21 bases separating them. CDR3 size: 15 residues. CDR3 region: CASSLIPFHRSEAFF. DNA for the CDR3: TGTGCCAGCAGCCTTATCCCCTTTCACCGCTCGGAAGCTTTCTTT. The whole variable domain, remainder taken from reference TRBV7-9 and TRBJ1-1, is DTGVSQNPRHKITKRGQNVTFRCDPISEHNRLYWYRQTLGQGPEFLTYFQNEAQLEKSRLLSDRFSAERPKGSFSTLEIQRTEQGDSAMYLCASSLIPFHRSEAFFGQGTRLTVV.